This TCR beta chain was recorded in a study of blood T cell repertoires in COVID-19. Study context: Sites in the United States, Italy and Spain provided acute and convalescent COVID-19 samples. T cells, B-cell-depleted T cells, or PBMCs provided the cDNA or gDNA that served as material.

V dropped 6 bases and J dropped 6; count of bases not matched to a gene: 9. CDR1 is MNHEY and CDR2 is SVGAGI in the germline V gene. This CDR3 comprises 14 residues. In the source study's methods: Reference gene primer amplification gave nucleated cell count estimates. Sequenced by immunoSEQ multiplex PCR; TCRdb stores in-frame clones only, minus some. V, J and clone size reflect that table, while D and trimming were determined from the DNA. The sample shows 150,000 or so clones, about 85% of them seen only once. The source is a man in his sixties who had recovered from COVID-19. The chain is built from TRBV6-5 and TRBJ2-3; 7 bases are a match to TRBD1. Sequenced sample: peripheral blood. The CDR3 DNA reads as TGTGCCAGCAGCCACGAGACAGGGCCGGATACGCAGTATTTT. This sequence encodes CASSHETGPDTQYF.